Sequencing of this TCR beta chain was carried out in a study of CXCR3-negative and CXCR3-positive naive CD8 T cells. About the research overall: Roughly 135 million TRB reads were obtained overall (about 1.5 +/- 0.3 million per library). Broader study findings: Naive cells that were CXCR3-positive had more hydrophobic TRB CDR3s (compared with CXCR3-negative naive cells). From TRB CDR3 properties, TCR strength was inferred; surface CD5 did not differ between naive subsets.

Germline CDR1 reads MNHEY; CDR2 reads SVGAGI. The length of the CDR3 is 13 residues. It was by 5' RACE with UMI labels that the TRB cDNA libraries were prepared. TCRdb reanalyzed the 5' RACE reads, giving one entry per CDR3 protein sequence and no DNA. This table holds about 63,000 distinct CDR3 sequences. Details on this clonotype: Its specificity is unknown.

The chain links TRBV6-5 to TRBJ2-7. The receptor's source is a human donor in good health. Some clones in this sample may be carry-over from other donors' samples. The sequenced sample consisted of naive CXCR3+ CD8+ T cells from blood. The subset denotes: CD45RO-CCR7+CD27+CD95- naive CD8+ T cells expressing CXCR3 (TNR3+). CDR3: CASSYDRTYEQYF.